The rows below give T cell receptor beta chains drawn from one sample of a study of response to subunit inactivated influenza vaccine. One entry per CDR3 protein, called by TCRdb with MiXCR from the RT-PCR reads. The sample yields 450,000 to 500,000 distinct CDR3 sequences, 10% to 11% seen once. Sequencing was performed on PBMCs from blood, taken roughly 46 days after vaccination. The receptors shown here come from a man between 50 and 59 years old who received an inactivated influenza vaccine. Both conserved end residues are trimmed from each CDR3. The size entry is marked missing in some rows and otherwise reads once, few, many or a size class.

>TRBV12-3/TRBV12-4|many
ASRSTGINEKLF
>TRBV20-1|NA
SARRQGTAQETQY
>TRBV5-1|few
ASSVAGLNPDTQY
>TRBV5-4|NA
ASSHLAGGLHEQY
>TRBV6-2/TRBV6-3|NA
ASSPAGGASGYT
>TRBV20-1|NA
SARGSGLAGSGANVLT
>TRBV7-2|NA
ASSLDQNQPQH
>TRBV11-2|few
ASSLLAGIYEQY
>TRBV15|few
ATSRVKSSGIGETQY
>TRBV12-3/TRBV12-4|many
ASSPGQVEDYGYT
>TRBV27|many
ASSVLGNEQF
>TRBV9|few
ASSVGPGVAYEQY
>TRBV9|many
ASSVESFRGRNEQF
>TRBV5-1|few
ASSLAAGGTDTQY
>TRBV5-1|NA
ASSLVIDEQF
>TRBV7-8|NA
ASGGRRFGSYEQY
>TRBV24-1|many
ATSDAQTRDSSKTTDTQY
>TRBV2|few
ASSEGHLPTDTQY
>TRBV6-2/TRBV6-3|NA
ASSSSPKDRANSPLH
>TRBV3-1|few
ASSPRGIRGAGGTYEQY
>TRBV12-3/TRBV12-4|many
ASSPRTGWNEQF
>TRBV10-3|few
AIRPGQESRDTQY
>TRBV6-5|once
ASSYWSKGTYEQY
>TRBV4-1|NA
ASSQDLAGGRIGELF
>TRBV12-3/TRBV12-4|few
ASSRPGQALGTQY
>TRBV7-2|NA
ASSSWDGPVTPLH
>TRBV2|few
ASSESVRASGNTDTQY
>TRBV6-2/TRBV6-3|few
ASINLGAVGYEQY
>TRBV7-2|NA
ASSKTGAGDIQY
>TRBV10-3|few
AISKDRDYGYT
>TRBV20-1|few
SAPRGAYGYT
>TRBV20-1|many
SATPSHEQY
>TRBV5-1|few
ASSGEGSSYNSPLH
>TRBV12-3/TRBV12-4|many
ASSFRTGPNEKLF
>TRBV10-2|many
ASIRGKAYEQY
>TRBV6-1|NA
ASSLFSSYLRNTGELF
>TRBV7-2|few
ASSLQLIYGYT
>TRBV10-2|many
ASTGVISGGEQY
>TRBV4-2|NA
ASSQDGQNNQPQH
>TRBV5-1|NA
ASSLEVVGTPLH
>TRBV15|NA
ATSRGPVSNYGYT
>TRBV6-1|few
ASRGPGVDIQY
>TRBV29-1|few
SVYQGLAAQF
>TRBV6-1|NA
ASSRQGIDYEQY
>TRBV7-2|few
ASSLNFRDYEQY
>TRBV18|NA
ASSSAHTGNEQY
>TRBV4-3|few
ASSQDNQRGNTIY
>TRBV12-3/TRBV12-4|many
ASSFPNSPLH
>TRBV29-1|few
SVEGVGGVRGAEAF
>TRBV11-1|few
ASSLGSRSYNEQF
>TRBV12-3/TRBV12-4|many
ASSLGGDSNQPQH